This T cell receptor beta chain came from a study of OX40 agonist ivuxolimab in advanced cancers. Study at large: The patients got ivuxolimab, which is an agonistic anti-OX40 (CD134) antibody.

Trimming took off 1 base at V and 0 bases at J, with 10 bases between the two ends. From germline, CDR1 is SGHRS and CDR2 YFSETQ. CDR3 length: 16 residues. Study outcomes and limitations: Both CD4+ and CD8+ T cell populations in blood had undergone clonal expansion by week 6 at 0.1 to 3.0 mg/kg. Near-lowest levels of clonal expansion characterized partial responders at 0.1-3.0 mg/kg.

Assay used: immunoSEQ multiplex PCR; TCRdb lists only in-frame clones, some missing. The table shows approximately 60,000 clones, with 92% occurring only once. For this clone: No antigen is known for it.

This clonotype originated in an adult with an advanced solid tumor such as melanoma, head and neck, liver or kidney cancer. Sequences were derived from CD4+ or CD8+ T cells sorted from blood, sampled in a trial of the OX40 agonist ivuxolimab. This rearrangement joins TRBV5-1 to TRBJ1-4; no definite D call. This chain's CDR3 is CASSLLATATNEKLFF. CDR3 nucleotide sequence: TGCGCCAGCAGCTTGCTAGCGACGGCAACTAATGAAAAACTGTTTTTT. The full variable domain, in which reference TRBV5-1 and TRBJ1-4 provide the parts outside the CDR3, is KAGVTQTPRYLIKTRGQQVTLSCSPISGHRSVSWYQQTPGQGLQFLFEYFSETQRNKGNFPGRFSGRQFSNSRSEMNVSTLELGDSALYLCASSLLATATNEKLFFGSGTQLSVL.